This passage covers 14 T cell receptor beta chains from one sample sequenced in a study of cytomegalovirus exposure and HLA in healthy donors (dated 2017 in TCRdb). The library was prepared using the immunoSEQ multiplex PCR assay. As stored in TCRdb, this immuneACCESS dataset retains in-frame rearrangements with V and J assigned. A fraction of the clones does not appear; measured against another copy, unresolved V genes explain less than half of the discrepancy, and the remainder lacks a known reason. Across this sample there are roughly 110,000 clones, with less than 90% seen only once. The top ten clonotypes cover about 1.8% of the sample. What was sequenced was PBMCs. The receptors come from a woman aged 18-29 years in good health and CMV-seropositive.

V and J are TRBV7-2 and TRBJ2-2; the match to TRBD2 covers 8 bases. J lost 1 base, V lost 0 bases, and 4 bases had no gene match. Germline CDR1 SGHTA, CDR2 FQGNSA. The CDR3 runs to 17 residues. Here the CDR3 reads CASSLAPAGGNTGELFF. The CDR3 DNA follows: TGTGCCAGCAGCTTAGCCCCTGCGGGAGGGAACACCGGGGAGCTGTTTTTT.

This clone was picked up one time. The chain employs TRBV5-4 and TRBJ1-2; unclear D gene. Looked up from germline, CDR1 is SGHNT and CDR2 is YYREEE (reference sequence). This CDR3 is 15 amino acids long. The ends were cut back, 0 bases at V and 2 bases at J, with 11 bases in the middle. In DNA, the CDR3 is TGTGCCAGCAGCTTGGTCGGTCAGAGGAACTATGGCTACACCTTC. Translation: CASSLVGQRNYGYTF. Drawing the rest from reference TRBV5-4 and TRBJ1-2, the complete variable domain is ETGVTQSPTHLIKTRGQQVTLRCSSQSGHNTVSWYQQALGQGPQFIFQYYREEENGRGNFPPRFSGLQFPNYSSELNVNALELDDSALYLCASSLVGQRNYGYTFGSGTRLTVV.

The gene calls are TRBV11-2 and TRBJ2-2, with 8 nucleotides matching TRBD2. This CDR3 contains 15 residues. Germline V gene lookup returns CDR1 SGHAT and CDR2 FQNNGV. V was clipped by 2 bases and J by 5 bases; unmatched bases: 4. The DNA of the CDR3 is TGTGCCAGCAGCTTAACTAGCGGAGGAACCGGGGAGCTGTTTTTT. Translated, it gives CASSLTSGGTGELFF.

The chain uses TRBV7-9 and TRBJ2-7, with D maybe TRBD2 (5 bases). The CDR3 length is 14 residues. V was clipped by 3 bases and J by 0 bases, with 9 bases between them. Germline CDR1 SEHNR, CDR2 FQNEAQ (reference sequence). The CDR3 region is CASSFRESSYEQYF. Written as DNA, the CDR3 is TGTGCCAGCAGCTTCCGGGAAAGCTCCTACGAGCAGTACTTC.

This clone was picked up one time. The chain combines TRBV28 with TRBJ1-5, with 9 bases lining up with TRBD1. The CDR3 is 15 residues long. Per the germline V gene, CDR1 is MDHEN and CDR2 is SYDVKM. V was pared by 5 bases and J by 5 bases, with 7 bases of the junction left unmatched. CDR3 protein: CASSETTGGYQPQHF. The CDR3 coding sequence is TGTGCCAGCAGTGAAACGACAGGGGGGTATCAGCCCCAGCATTTT. The full variable domain, in which reference TRBV28 and TRBJ1-5 provide the parts outside the CDR3, is DVKVTQSSRYLVKRTGEKVFLECVQDMDHENMFWYRQDPGLGLRLIYFSYDVKMKEKGDIPEGYSVSREKKERFSLILESASTNQTSMYLCASSETTGGYQPQHFGDGTRLSIL.

The chain combines TRBV4-1 with TRBJ2-7; 7 bases are shared with TRBD1. This CDR3 has 15 amino acids. CDR1 and CDR2 (germline): MGHRA, YSYEKL. V dropped 2 bases and J dropped 2; count of bases not matched to a gene: 6. The CDR3 spells CASSQYHGQAYEQYF. CDR3 nucleotide sequence: TGCGCCAGCAGCCAATACCATGGACAGGCCTACGAGCAGTACTTC.

The CDR3 sequence is CASSARLAGGPSYEQYF. The CDR3 DNA reads as TGTGCCAGCAGCGCCCGACTAGCGGGGGGCCCATCCTACGAGCAGTACTTC. The gene calls are TRBV7-8 and TRBJ2-7, with 13 bases matching TRBD2. CDR3 length: 17 residues. Germline CDR1 SGHVS, CDR2 FQNEAQ. V lost 5 bases, J lost 1 base, and 8 bases stayed unmatched.

The chain recombines TRBV29-1 with TRBJ2-3, with TRBD2 identical over 10 bases. Trimming at V came to 6 bases and at J to 1 base, leaving 1 base not matched to a gene. Germline lookup yields CDR1 SQVTM and CDR2 ANQGSEA. This CDR3 has 13 amino acids. The CDR3 spells CSVGLAGTDTQYF. The DNA for the CDR3 is TGCAGCGTCGGACTAGCGGGCACAGATACGCAGTATTTT.

The chain has TRBV9 and TRBJ1-4; TRBD1 matches 9 bases. The V segment lost 1 base and the J segment 7 bases; nucleotides outside the gene matches: 11. Germline V gene lookup returns CDR1 SGDLS and CDR2 YYNGEE. The CDR3 runs to 17 residues. The CDR3 protein is CASSVNPWDREGEKLFF. In DNA, the CDR3 is TGTGCCAGCAGCGTAAACCCGTGGGACAGGGAGGGTGAAAAACTGTTTTTT.

This clone has a handful of counts. The rearrangement joins TRBV25-1 to TRBJ1-2; TRBD1 agrees at 8 bases. Per germline, CDR1 MGHDK and CDR2 SYGVNS. After removal of 5 bases from V and 4 bases from J, the junction contained 6 bases not matched to a gene. The CDR3 spans 14 residues. CDR3 in amino acids: CASSSTGQVYGYTF. CDR3 DNA sequence: TGTGCCAGCAGTTCTACGGGACAGGTCTATGGCTACACCTTC.

This chain joins TRBV27 and TRBJ1-6, with unresolved D. From germline, CDR1 is MNHEY and CDR2 SMNVEV (reference sequence). V shed 6 bases and J shed 7 bases, with 16 bases lying between them. This CDR3 comprises 15 residues. The CDR3 coding sequence is TGTGCCAGCAGCCCACTTTCCCGAGGGAATTCACCCCTCCACTTT. It translates to CASSPLSRGNSPLHF.

The chain combines TRBV7-6 with TRBJ2-3; 8 nucleotides match TRBD1. J gave up 5 bases and V 2 bases, and 12 bases lay outside the gene matches. The germline V gene encodes CDR1 SGHVS and CDR2 FNYEAQ. The CDR3 contains 17 residues. The CDR3 DNA is TGTGCCAGCAGCTTACGCCCCCGGACAGGGTGGGAAGATACGCAGTATTTT. It encodes CASSLRPRTGWEDTQYF.

This clone appeared a few times. The chain couples TRBV6-4 to TRBJ2-7; TRBD1 aligns across 9 bases. In germline, CDR1 is MRHNA, CDR2 SNTAGT. V lost 10 bases to trimming and J lost 5 bases; unmatched junction nucleotides: 9. CDR3 length: 13 residues. The CDR3 DNA reads as TGTGCCACCGACACGGGACAGGGCAACGAGCAGTACGTC. It specifies CATDTGQGNEQYV.

The rearrangement uses TRBV11-2 and TRBJ1-2; D perhaps matches TRBD1 (6 bases). The germline CDR1 and CDR2 sequences are SGHAT and FQNNGV. Trimming pared 0 bases from V and 2 bases from J, leaving 13 bases between. The CDR3 is 16 amino acids. CDR3 DNA: TGTGCCAGCAGCTTAGATATCAGGGGTGGGAACTATGGCTACACCTTC. Protein sequence: CASSLDIRGGNYGYTF.